The TCR beta chain described here comes from a study of blood T cell repertoires in COVID-19. Study in general: The analysed material was cDNA or gDNA that came from T cells, B-cell-depleted T cells, or PBMCs.

Here immunoSEQ multiplex PCR was the method, and the copy in TCRdb shows in-frame clones only, minus some. The sample yields about 130,000 clones, around 85% seen once. Trimming left V 7 bases short and J 7 bases short, with 16 bases between. CDR3 length equals 13 residues. Germline V gene lookup returns CDR1 MNHEY and CDR2 SVGAGI. This chain joins TRBV6-5 and TRBJ1-2; D may be TRBD1 (5 bases). The sample consisted of peripheral blood. The receptor's source is a human donor in a cohort sampled during active COVID-19. The CDR3 protein is CASNPAGGGGYTF. The CDR3 bases are TGTGCCAGCAATCCCGCTGGGGGAGGTGGCTACACCTTC.